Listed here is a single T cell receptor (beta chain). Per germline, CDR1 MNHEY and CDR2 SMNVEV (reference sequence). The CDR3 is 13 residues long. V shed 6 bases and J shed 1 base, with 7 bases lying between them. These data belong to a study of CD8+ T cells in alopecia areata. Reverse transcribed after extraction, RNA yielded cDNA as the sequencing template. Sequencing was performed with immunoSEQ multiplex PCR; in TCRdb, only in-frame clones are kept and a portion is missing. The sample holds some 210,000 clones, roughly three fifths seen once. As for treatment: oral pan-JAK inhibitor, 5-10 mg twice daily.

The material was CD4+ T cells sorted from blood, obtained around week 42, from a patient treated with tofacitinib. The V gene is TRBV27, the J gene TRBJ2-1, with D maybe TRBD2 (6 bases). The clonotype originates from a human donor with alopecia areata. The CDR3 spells CASRRGSYNEQFF. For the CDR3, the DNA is TGTGCCAGCAGGCGGGGATCCTACAATGAGCAGTTCTTC.